The 3 T cell receptor beta chains below come from one sample, sequenced in a study of cytomegalovirus exposure and HLA in healthy donors. PCR used 60 Vbeta primers and 13 Jbeta primers. This table comes from immunoSEQ multiplex PCR, and its TCRdb copy is limited to in-frame clones, with some not included. In all, the sample yields some 150,000 clones. The material sequenced was PBMCs. Every receptor here comes from a woman aged 18-29 years in good health and CMV-seronegative.

The chain carries TRBV6-5 and TRBJ2-2; TRBD1 is a possible D gene (5 bases). CDR3 length: 16 amino acids. From germline, CDR1 is MNHEY and CDR2 SVGAGI. Trimming shortened V by 3 bases and J by 1 base, and 12 bases separated the two germline ends. The CDR3, as DNA: TGTGCCAGCAGTTATTCGACAGATTTGAACACCGGGGAGCTGTTTTTT. Translated, it gives CASSYSTDLNTGELFF.

The V call is TRBV4-2, the J call TRBJ2-2, with 12 bases identical to TRBD2. Trimming took 1 base from V and 6 from J; bases not matched to a gene: 15. The CDR3 totals 20 residues. Germline V CDR1 and CDR2: LGHNA, YNFKEQ. The CDR3 region has the DNA TGTGCCAGCAGCCAAGGGGGGTCACTAGCGGGAGGCCGGCGGTCCGGGGAGCTGTTTTTT. Its translation is CASSQGGSLAGGRRSGELFF.

The chain is built from TRBV7-8 and TRBJ2-7; D unclear. CDR3 size: 15 residues. CDR1 SGHVS and CDR2 FQNEAQ come from the germline V gene. Trimming removed 5 bases from V and 3 bases from J, with 17 bases in between. This CDR3 is CASSVSEFSVYEQYF. The CDR3 region has the DNA TGTGCCAGCAGCGTGTCCGAATTTTCAGTCTACGAGCAGTACTTC.